The clone carrying this T cell receptor (beta chain) is judged medium-sized. The data are from a study of sequential checkpoint blockade in melanoma. Specified treatment: randomized to nivolumab then ipilimumab (arm A) or the reverse (arm B). TCRdb keeps only in-frame clones here, not all; method: immunoSEQ multiplex PCR. The sample includes roughly 10,000 clones, approximately 27% seen only once; the top ten take 20% to 25%. The sequencing used tumor tissue (inferred from file names), collected from a patient given nivolumab and ipilimumab in sequence. This clonotype originated in a human donor with melanoma.

The CDR3: CASSPQSHLTNGYTF. The CDR3 DNA reads as TGTGCCAGCAGCCCACAGTCCCACTTGACGAATGGCTACACCTTC. The chain combines TRBV11-3 with TRBJ1-2; unclear D gene. V was cut by 5 bases and J by 6 bases, with 19 bases left in between. Germline CDR1 is SGHNT and CDR2 is YENEEA. This CDR3 has 15 amino acids.